This TCR beta chain was found in a study of cytomegalovirus exposure and HLA in healthy donors. General study findings and limits: A later analysis found common viral pathogens apparently linked to several of the most significant clusters.

On this clone itself: Its antigen is still unknown.

The CDR3 runs 18 residues. V lost 0 bases and J 2 bases, leaving 14 bases between the germline ends. Germline V gives CDR1 LGHNA, CDR2 YNFKEQ. The PCR had 60 Vbeta and 13 Jbeta primers. Only in-frame clones appear in the TCRdb table, and some are missing; sequencing was by immunoSEQ multiplex PCR. The sample holds about 160,000 clones, around 74% seen once. V gene TRBV4-2 combines with J gene TRBJ1-6, with TRBD1 as a possible D gene (5 bases). The origin of this receptor is a female donor in good health and CMV-seronegative. Sequences were obtained from PBMCs. The CDR3 DNA reads as TGTGCCAGCAGCCAAGATCTGGGGGGGGTAACCTATAATTCACCCCTCCACTTT. It specifies CASSQDLGGVTYNSPLHF.